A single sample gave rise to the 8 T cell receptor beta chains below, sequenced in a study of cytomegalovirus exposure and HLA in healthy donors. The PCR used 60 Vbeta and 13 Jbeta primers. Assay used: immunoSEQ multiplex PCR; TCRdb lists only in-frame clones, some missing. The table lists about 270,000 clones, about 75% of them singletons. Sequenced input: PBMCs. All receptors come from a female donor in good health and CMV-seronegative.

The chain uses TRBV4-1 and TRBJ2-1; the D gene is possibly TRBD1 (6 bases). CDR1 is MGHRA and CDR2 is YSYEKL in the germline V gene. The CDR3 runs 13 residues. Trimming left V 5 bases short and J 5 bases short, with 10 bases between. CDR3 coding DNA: TGCGCCAGCAGCGACAGGAGAAACAATGAGCAGTTCTTC. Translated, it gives CASSDRRNNEQFF.

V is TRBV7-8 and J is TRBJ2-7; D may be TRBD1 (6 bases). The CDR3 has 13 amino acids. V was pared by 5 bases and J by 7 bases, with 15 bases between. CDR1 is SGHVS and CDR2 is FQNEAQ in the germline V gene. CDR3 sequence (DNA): TGTGCCAGCAGCGGCAGGGGCCTATTGGAGCAGTACTTC. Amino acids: CASSGRGLLEQYF. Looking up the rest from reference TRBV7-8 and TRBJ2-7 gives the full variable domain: GAGVSQSPRYKVAKRGQDVALRCDPISGHVSLFWYQQALGQGPEFLTYFQNEAQLDKSGLPSDRFFAERPEGSVSTLKIQRTQQEDSAVYLCASSGRGLLEQYFGPGTRLTVT.

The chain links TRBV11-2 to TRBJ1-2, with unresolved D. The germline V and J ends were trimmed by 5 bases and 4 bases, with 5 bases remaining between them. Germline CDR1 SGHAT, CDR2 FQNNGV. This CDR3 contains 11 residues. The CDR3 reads CASSISYGYTF. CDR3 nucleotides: TGTGCCAGCAGCATTAGCTATGGCTACACCTTC.

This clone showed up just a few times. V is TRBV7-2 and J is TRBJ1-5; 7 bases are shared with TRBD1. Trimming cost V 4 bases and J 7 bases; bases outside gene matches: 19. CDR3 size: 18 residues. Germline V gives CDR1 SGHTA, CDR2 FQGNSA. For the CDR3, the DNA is TGTGCCAGCAGCTCGCTAAGGGACAGAACCGTCGAGAGCCAGCCCCAGCATTTT. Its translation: CASSSLRDRTVESQPQHF. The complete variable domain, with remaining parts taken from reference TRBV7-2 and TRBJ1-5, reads GAGVSQSPSNKVTEKGKDVELRCDPISGHTALYWYRQSLGQGLEFLIYFQGNSAPDKSGLPSDRFSAERTGGSVSTLTIQRTQQEDSAVYLCASSSLRDRTVESQPQHFGDGTRLSIL.

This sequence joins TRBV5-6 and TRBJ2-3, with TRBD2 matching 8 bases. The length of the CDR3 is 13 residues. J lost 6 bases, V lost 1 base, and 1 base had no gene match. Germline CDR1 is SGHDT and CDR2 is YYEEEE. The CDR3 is CASSLLAGDTQYF. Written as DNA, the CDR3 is TGTGCCAGCAGCTTGTTAGCGGGGGATACGCAGTATTTT.

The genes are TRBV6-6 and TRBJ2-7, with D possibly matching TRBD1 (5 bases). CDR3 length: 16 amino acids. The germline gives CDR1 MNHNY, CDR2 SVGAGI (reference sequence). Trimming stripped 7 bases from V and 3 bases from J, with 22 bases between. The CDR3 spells CASKVSGRDIGYEQYF. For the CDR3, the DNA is TGTGCCAGCAAAGTAAGTGGCAGGGATATTGGCTACGAGCAGTACTTC.

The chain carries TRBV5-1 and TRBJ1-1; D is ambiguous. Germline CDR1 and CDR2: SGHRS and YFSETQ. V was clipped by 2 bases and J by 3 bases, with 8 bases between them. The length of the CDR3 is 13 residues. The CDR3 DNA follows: TGCGCCAGCAGCTTAATTTCTGACACTGAAGCTTTCTTT. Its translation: CASSLISDTEAFF.

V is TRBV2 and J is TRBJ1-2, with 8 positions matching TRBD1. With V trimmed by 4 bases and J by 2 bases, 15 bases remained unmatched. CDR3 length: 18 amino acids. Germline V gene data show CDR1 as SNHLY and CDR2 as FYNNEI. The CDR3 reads CASSVPGDRGLSNYGYTF. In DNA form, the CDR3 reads TGTGCCAGCAGTGTTCCAGGTGACAGGGGCCTATCAAACTATGGCTACACCTTC. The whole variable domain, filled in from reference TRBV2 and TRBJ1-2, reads EPEVTQTPSHQVTQMGQEVILRCVPISNHLYFYWYRQILGQKVEFLVSFYNNEISEKSEIFDDQFSVERPDGSNFTLKIRSTKLEDSAMYFCASSVPGDRGLSNYGYTFGSGTRLTVV.